Below are 17 T cell receptor beta chains sequenced from a single sample in a study of Ad26.COV2.S vaccination and SARS-CoV-2 variants. Treatment in this sample: approximately 18 received Ad26.COV2.S at low or high dose, single or two shots; about 5 received placebo; per-sample allocation not given. Vaccine and placebo recipients were sampled on day 63 after the first injection. Clones were sequenced by immunoSEQ multiplex PCR, and TCRdb holds only the in-frame ones, with some missing. In the table there are around 400,000 clones, around 90% of which are singletons. The sample consisted of peripheral blood, taken in a trial of Ad26.COV2.S vaccine versus placebo. The receptors were sampled from a person between 18 and 65 years old who received the Ad26.COV2.S COVID-19 vaccine or a placebo.

The chain joins TRBV4-2 to TRBJ2-1; D call uncertain. The CDR3 totals 12 residues. Trimming stripped 0 bases from V and 10 bases from J, with 7 bases between. CDR1 LGHNA and CDR2 YNFKEQ come from the germline V gene. The CDR3 reads CASSQEDREQFF. The CDR3 DNA is TGTGCCAGCAGCCAAGAAGATCGCGAGCAGTTCTTC.

In this sample, this clone turned up a few times. The chain links TRBV10-3 to TRBJ1-6, with unresolved D. V shed 4 bases and J shed 7 bases, with 11 bases lying between them. The CDR3 sequence is 14 residues long. Germline V gives CDR1 ENHRY, CDR2 SYGVKD. The CDR3 DNA reads as TGTGCCATCAGTGGGGTGGGAATGAATTCACCCCTCCACTTT. Amino acids: CAISGVGMNSPLHF.

This chain joins TRBV5-1 and TRBJ2-3, with TRBD2 matching 11 bases. V lost 0 bases, J lost 2 bases, and 2 bases stayed unmatched. CDR3 size: 16 residues. The germline CDR1 and CDR2 sequences are SGHRS and YFSETQ. CDR3 in amino acids: CASSLGSGRVTDTQYF. DNA of the CDR3: TGCGCCAGCAGCTTGGGTAGCGGGAGGGTCACAGATACGCAGTATTTT.

The CDR3 region is CASSSGASGYEQYF. The CDR3 region has the DNA TGTGCCAGCAGCTCGGGGGCCTCGGGGTACGAGCAGTACTTC. The chain recombines TRBV7-2 with TRBJ2-7, with D perhaps matching TRBD1 or TRBD2 (6 bases each). The CDR3 sequence is 14 residues long. Looked up from germline, CDR1 is SGHTA and CDR2 is FQGNSA. V was pared by 4 bases and J by 4 bases, with 14 bases between.

The chain employs TRBV5-1 and TRBJ2-7; TRBD2 matches 11 bases. The V gene's germline CDR1 is SGHRS and CDR2 YFSETQ. CDR3 length: 14 amino acids. V shed 3 bases and J 3 bases; nucleotides not matched to a gene: 2. This chain's CDR3 is CASSWGTSGYEQYF. The CDR3 coding sequence is TGCGCCAGCAGCTGGGGGACTAGCGGCTACGAGCAGTACTTC. The variable domain in full, completed from reference TRBV5-1 and TRBJ2-7, reads KAGVTQTPRYLIKTRGQQVTLSCSPISGHRSVSWYQQTPGQGLQFLFEYFSETQRNKGNFPGRFSGRQFSNSRSEMNVSTLELGDSALYLCASSWGTSGYEQYFGPGTRLTVT.

The J gene is TRBJ1-5, the V gene TRBV30, with D tentatively TRBD1 (6 bases). Germline V lookup: CDR1 GTSNPN, CDR2 SVGIG (reference sequence). V gave up 0 bases and J gave up 5 bases, with 11 bases separating them. This CDR3 region has 14 residues. The CDR3 here is CAWSVQQGDQPQHF. The DNA for the CDR3 is TGTGCCTGGAGTGTACAACAGGGCGATCAGCCCCAGCATTTT.

The genes are TRBV9 and TRBJ2-7, with TRBD1 matching 7 bases. Looked up from germline, CDR1 is SGDLS and CDR2 is YYNGEE. The junction had 9 bases not matched to a gene; V was cut back by 4 bases and J by 2 bases. The CDR3 has 15 residues. The CDR3 DNA reads as TGTGCCAGCAGCCCCTGGGCGGACAGGCCCTACGAGCAGTACTTC. Amino acid sequence: CASSPWADRPYEQYF.

The rearrangement links TRBV11-2 to TRBJ2-1; TRBD1 or TRBD2 may be the D gene (5 bases each). CDR3 length equals 12 residues. Germline values: CDR1 SGHAT, CDR2 FQNNGV. The V gene lost 7 bases and the J gene lost 6 bases, with 10 bases spanning the gap. The CDR3 region has the DNA TGTGCCAGCACCGGGACCCTCAATGAGCAGTTCTTC. This translates into CASTGTLNEQFF.

V usage is TRBV6-6 and J usage is TRBJ2-7; TRBD2 matches 7 bases. After removal of 6 bases from V and 2 bases from J, the junction contained 10 bases not matched to a gene. This CDR3 contains 15 residues. Germline-derived CDR1 and CDR2 are MNHNY and SVGAGI (reference sequence). The DNA of the CDR3 is TGTGCCAGCAGCGACTATCGGGAGGTCCCCTACGAGCAGTACTTC. Protein product: CASSDYREVPYEQYF.

The V and J genes are TRBV7-8 and TRBJ2-1; TRBD2 might be the D (6 bases). Germline V gives CDR1 SGHVS, CDR2 FQNEAQ. The V end was cut by 8 bases, the J end by 1 base, with 18 bases between. This CDR3 has 16 residues. The CDR3 DNA reads as TGTGCCAGCCGCAGGGAAGATGGGAGGTCCTACAATGAGCAGTTCTTC. Its translation is CASRREDGRSYNEQFF. Based on the CDR3 plus reference TRBV7-8 and TRBJ2-1, the full variable domain is GAGVSQSPRYKVAKRGQDVALRCDPISGHVSLFWYQQALGQGPEFLTYFQNEAQLDKSGLPSDRFFAERPEGSVSTLKIQRTQQEDSAVYLCASRREDGRSYNEQFFGPGTRLTVL.

The V gene is TRBV10-3, the J gene TRBJ2-3; 14 bases map to TRBD2. The germline CDR1 and CDR2 sequences are ENHRY and SYGVKD. Trimming removed 6 bases from V and 4 bases from J; junction bases left unmatched: 6. The CDR3 is made up of 16 amino acids. The DNA for the CDR3 is TGTGCCATCAGGAGCGGACTAGCGGGAGGCCCAGATACGCAGTATTTT. Its translation is CAIRSGLAGGPDTQYF.

CDR3 in amino acids: CSVDTSGGTDTQYF. The CDR3 DNA sequence: TGCAGCGTTGATACTAGCGGGGGGACAGATACGCAGTATTTT. The chain combines TRBV29-1 with TRBJ2-3; 12 nucleotides align to TRBD2. The germline CDR1 and CDR2 sequences are SQVTM and ANQGSEA. The CDR3 consists of 14 residues. Trimming cost V 3 bases and J 3 bases; bases outside gene matches: 1.

This chain uses TRBV27 with TRBJ2-1; TRBD2 agrees at 10 bases. There are 17 residues in the CDR3. Per germline, CDR1 MNHEY and CDR2 SMNVEV (reference sequence). V was clipped by 5 bases and J by 8 bases; unmatched bases: 15. CDR3: CASSQKSGTSVLDEQFF. CDR3 nucleotides: TGTGCCAGCAGTCAGAAATCCGGGACTAGCGTATTGGATGAGCAGTTCTTC.

The chain links TRBV6-4 to TRBJ2-7; weak D call: TRBD2 (5 bases). The V end was cut by 6 bases, the J end by 6 bases, with 9 bases between. Germline loops: CDR1 MRHNA, CDR2 SNTAGT. The CDR3 covers 11 residues. The CDR3 DNA reads TGTGCCAGCAGGATAGGAGGCGAGCAGTACTTC. Translated, it gives CASRIGGEQYF.

This clone has just one count. This chain joins TRBV2 and TRBJ2-7, with 7 bases lining up with TRBD1. The junction had 7 bases not matched to a gene; V was cut back by 3 bases and J by 2 bases. The CDR3 runs to 15 residues. The germline CDR1 and CDR2 sequences are SNHLY and FYNNEI. CDR3 DNA: TGTGCCAGCAGTGAGATCCGGGACAGCACCTACGAGCAGTACTTC. This encodes CASSEIRDSTYEQYF.

The chain is built from TRBV30 and TRBJ1-1, with D unclear. Trimming removed 8 bases at V and 0 bases at J, with 16 bases between. Germline CDR1 and CDR2: GTSNPN and SVGIG (reference sequence). There are 14 residues in the CDR3. Here the CDR3 DNA reads TGTGCCCAAAATCCCCTCCACATGAACACTGAAGCTTTCTTT. Protein: CAQNPLHMNTEAFF.

The chain joins TRBV7-9 to TRBJ1-4; 10 bases are a match to TRBD1. The junction had 8 bases not matched to a gene; V was cut back by 5 bases and J by 14 bases. This CDR3 spans 13 amino acids. The germline V gene has CDR1 SEHNR and CDR2 FQNEAQ (reference sequence). For the CDR3, the DNA is TGTGCCAGCAGCCCGGGACAGGGGCATCATCTGTTTTTT. This codes for CASSPGQGHHLFF.